These 20 T cell receptor beta chains came from one sample sequenced in a study of CD8 T cells in Susac syndrome. Random hexamers were used to reverse transcribe an amount of 0.5 to 1 ug RNA. From the immunoSEQ multiplex PCR reads, TCRdb called clonotypes with MiXCR, one entry per CDR3 protein. The sample carries around 300,000 distinct CDR3 sequences, 92% recorded once. The material sequenced was CD4+ T cells from PBMCs. The receptors stem from a human donor with multiple sclerosis.

The chain carries TRBV6-2 or TRBV6-3 and TRBJ1-2; D is uncertain. The CDR3 spans 14 residues. Per the germline V gene, CDR1 is MNHEY and CDR2 is SVGEGT. Trimming cost V 2 bases and J 8 bases, with 15 bases left between them. CDR3 loop: CASSYLEFGYGYTF. CDR3 DNA: TGTGCCAGCAGTTACCTTGAGTTTGGATACGGCTACACCTTC.

This rearrangement joins TRBV6-5 to TRBJ1-1; D remains ambiguous. V was cut by 6 bases and J by 4 bases, with 12 bases left in between. The CDR3 extends over 13 amino acids. Germline V gives CDR1 MNHEY, CDR2 SVGAGI. CDR3 amino acids: CASRRPWGTEAFF. The CDR3 nucleotides read TGTGCCAGCAGGAGACCGTGGGGCACTGAAGCTTTCTTT.

V usage is TRBV2 and J usage is TRBJ1-1; tentative D call: TRBD1 (6 bases). V lost 6 bases and J lost 2, with 16 bases in between. This CDR3 is 15 amino acids long. Germline V gene lookup returns CDR1 SNHLY and CDR2 FYNNEI. This CDR3 reads CASRVDRPLNTEAFF. DNA for the CDR3: TGTGCCAGCAGGGTCGACAGGCCTCTCAACACTGAAGCTTTCTTT.

J is TRBJ2-1 and V is TRBV29-1; D gene uncertain. CDR1 and CDR2 from the germline V gene are SQVTM and ANQGSEA. CDR3 size: 13 residues. Trimming took 3 bases from V and 4 from J, leaving 10 bases between them. Here the CDR3 reads CSVDYLLYNEQFF. CDR3 nucleotides: TGCAGCGTTGACTACCTCCTATACAATGAGCAGTTCTTC.

V usage is TRBV30 and J usage is TRBJ2-1; 10 bases align to TRBD2. The CDR3 runs to 15 residues. Trimming removed 3 bases from V and 6 bases from J; junction bases left unmatched: 8. From germline, CDR1 is GTSNPN and CDR2 SVGIG (reference sequence). The CDR3 DNA reads as TGTGCCTGGAGAGCTCTAGCGGGAGTGGGCAATGAGCAGTTCTTC. The encoded protein is CAWRALAGVGNEQFF.

The chain is built from TRBV5-6 and TRBJ1-1, with D hard to call. The germline V and J ends were trimmed by 4 bases and 9 bases, with 19 bases remaining between them. The germline V gene has CDR1 SGHDT and CDR2 YYEEEE. This CDR3 contains 14 residues. The CDR3 reads CASSQILDGIKAFF. The CDR3 nucleotides are TGTGCCAGCAGCCAAATACTAGACGGGATAAAAGCTTTCTTT.

This chain connects TRBV19 to TRBJ2-2; the match to TRBD2 covers 9 bases. The V gene's germline CDR1 is LNHDA and CDR2 SQIVND (reference sequence). The ends lost 10 bases at V and 4 bases at J; junction bases unmatched: 13. This CDR3 comprises 16 residues. The CDR3 DNA reads as TGTGCCACCCGATTAAGGCGGGAGGGCGGCACCGGGGAGCTGTTTTTT. The encoded protein is CATRLRREGGTGELFF.

This chain links TRBV5-1 with TRBJ2-1; 10 nucleotides align to TRBD2. Trimming removed 6 bases from V and 4 bases from J; junction bases left unmatched: 10. The CDR3 spans 16 residues. Germline V lookup: CDR1 SGHRS, CDR2 YFSETQ. CDR3 bases: TGCGCCAGCACTTCAAGGCCTAGCGGGGGTTACAATGAGCAGTTCTTC. Translated: CASTSRPSGGYNEQFF.

The rearrangement joins TRBV18 to TRBJ1-1; 7 nucleotides match TRBD1. Germline CDR1 and CDR2: KGHSH and LQKENI. There are 17 residues in the CDR3. J gave up 0 bases and V 4 bases, and 11 bases lay outside the gene matches. CDR3 sequence reads: CASSQLSTGTVNTEAFF. DNA for the CDR3: TGTGCCAGCTCACAGTTATCGACCGGGACAGTGAACACTGAAGCTTTCTTT.

As for this clonotype: A read error may account for a junction end that differs from germline. CDR3 protein: CSARGAGGRDEQFF. In nucleotides, the CDR3 is TGCAGTGCCAGAGGTGCGGGGGGGCGCGATGAGCAGTTCTTC. The V gene is TRBV20-1, the J gene TRBJ2-1; TRBD2 agrees at 9 bases. The CDR3 spans 14 residues. In germline, CDR1 is DFQATT, CDR2 SNEGSKA (reference sequence).

The V gene is TRBV19, the J gene TRBJ2-7; possibly TRBD2 for D (5 bases). The V and J ends lost 3 bases and 2 bases respectively, with 14 bases between them. Germline CDR1 and CDR2: LNHDA and SQIVND (reference sequence). The CDR3 sequence is 15 residues long. The CDR3 spells CASSIAGIVTYEQYF. Written as DNA, the CDR3 is TGTGCCAGTAGTATCGCCGGGATCGTTACCTACGAGCAGTACTTC.

V and J are TRBV7-9 and TRBJ1-2; D might be TRBD1 (5 bases). Germline assignment: CDR1 SEHNR and CDR2 FQNEAQ (reference sequence). Trimming removed 6 bases from V and 8 bases from J, with 22 bases in between. The CDR3 covers 15 residues. The CDR3 here is CASSFSGGRGRGYTF. The CDR3 DNA reads as TGTGCCAGCAGTTTCTCAGGCGGGCGGGGGAGAGGCTACACCTTC.

This clonotype was found once. This sequence joins TRBV15 and TRBJ1-2; no firm D call. Trimming removed 7 bases from V and 6 bases from J, with 9 bases in between. The germline CDR1 and CDR2 sequences are LNHNV and YYDKDF (reference sequence). The CDR3 covers 11 residues. This chain's CDR3 is CATKEFHGYTF. As DNA, the CDR3 is TGTGCCACCAAGGAATTTCATGGCTACACCTTC.

This clonotype was recorded only once. V usage is TRBV20-1 and J usage is TRBJ2-5, with 7 bases aligning to TRBD2. This CDR3 region has 14 residues. V was clipped by 4 bases and J by 5 bases; unmatched bases: 10. Germline lookup yields CDR1 DFQATT and CDR2 SNEGSKA (reference sequence). The CDR3 coding sequence is TGCAGTGCTACGACTAGCAGGTTGTTGGAGACCCAGTACTTC. Translated: CSATTSRLLETQYF.

The chain is built from TRBV18 and TRBJ1-1; the D gene is possibly TRBD1 (5 bases). The CDR3 length is 13 residues. Per the germline V gene, CDR1 is KGHSH and CDR2 is LQKENI. V gave up 2 bases and J gave up 4 bases, with 8 bases separating them. This chain's CDR3 is CASSPAGGTEAFF. DNA for the CDR3: TGTGCCAGCTCACCAGCCGGGGGCACTGAAGCTTTCTTT.

The rearrangement joins TRBV12-5 to TRBJ1-3; possible D gene TRBD1, 5 bases. The CDR3 extends over 15 amino acids. Deletions cut 7 bases from V and 4 bases from J, with 17 bases between. From germline, CDR1 is LGHNT and CDR2 FRNRAP. The CDR3 loop reads CASASGHFVGNTIYF. As DNA, the CDR3 is TGTGCTAGTGCCTCCGGACATTTCGTCGGAAACACCATATATTTT.

The chain links TRBV20-1 to TRBJ2-2, with D unresolved. Deletions cut 4 bases from V and 5 bases from J, with 11 bases between. The germline CDR1 and CDR2 sequences are DFQATT and SNEGSKA (reference sequence). The CDR3 is made up of 13 amino acids. CDR3 nucleotides: TGCAGTGCTAAGGACGGAAAAACCGGGGAGCTGTTTTTT. Translating gives CSAKDGKTGELFF.

The chain combines TRBV7-9 with TRBJ1-2; D is possibly TRBD1 (5 bases). The V gene's germline CDR1 is SEHNR and CDR2 FQNEAQ (reference sequence). The CDR3 runs to 15 residues. Trimming removed 3 bases from V and 8 bases from J, with 19 bases in between. CDR3 loop: CASSFPIQESSGYTF. CDR3 coding DNA: TGTGCCAGCAGCTTCCCGATACAGGAGAGTAGCGGCTACACCTTC.

This chain joins TRBV9 and TRBJ1-3; possible D gene TRBD1, 5 bases. The CDR3 is 15 residues long. Germline V CDR1 and CDR2: SGDLS, YYNGEE. The V end was cut by 4 bases, the J end by 1 base, with 12 bases between. The CDR3 DNA sequence: TGTGCCAGCAGCCCCTCGGCAGGGTCTGGAAACACCATATATTTT. It encodes CASSPSAGSGNTIYF.

The rearrangement joins TRBV11-3 to TRBJ2-5; D remains ambiguous. Germline V CDR1 and CDR2: SGHNT, YENEEA. This CDR3 has 14 amino acids. The V gene lost 5 bases and the J gene lost 0 bases, with 10 bases spanning the gap. The CDR3 region is CASSKWADQETQYF. The DNA of the CDR3 is TGTGCCAGCAGCAAGTGGGCCGACCAAGAGACCCAGTACTTC.